Below, one T cell receptor (beta chain) is given with its context. 13 Jbeta primers and 60 Vbeta primers were used for the PCR. Sequencing was performed with immunoSEQ multiplex PCR; in TCRdb, only in-frame clones are kept and a portion is missing. The sample consists of around 110,000 clones, around 75% of them appearing once. In nominal health when sampled, donors likely had unrecorded immune exposures nonetheless. This record belongs to a study of cytomegalovirus exposure and HLA in healthy donors. The CDR3 covers 14 residues. The germline V and J ends were trimmed by 0 bases and 3 bases, with 9 bases remaining between them. Per the germline V gene, CDR1 is SGHNT and CDR2 is YYREEE (reference sequence).

The chain has TRBV5-4 and TRBJ1-1; D perhaps matches TRBD1 (6 bases). The sample comprised PBMCs. The TCR originated in a woman aged 18-29 years in good health and CMV-seronegative. CDR3 bases: TGTGCCAGCAGCTTGGGAGGGGGGGACACTGAAGCTTTCTTT. This encodes CASSLGGGDTEAFF. The entire variable domain, with the rest obtained from reference TRBV5-4 and TRBJ1-1, is as follows: ETGVTQSPTHLIKTRGQQVTLRCSSQSGHNTVSWYQQALGQGPQFIFQYYREEENGRGNFPPRFSGLQFPNYSSELNVNALELDDSALYLCASSLGGGDTEAFFGQGTRLTVV.